Included here is one TCR beta chain sequence, with context. This sample was taken from a study of blood T cell repertoires in COVID-19. For the study at large: Material from acute and convalescent COVID-19 was sourced from the United States, Italy and Spain. Sample material is recorded as cDNA or gDNA derived from T cells, B-cell-depleted T cells, or PBMCs.

The CDR3 sequence is 12 residues long. Per germline, CDR1 SQVTM and CDR2 ANQGSEA. V lost 7 bases and J lost 4, with 10 bases in between. Per the original methods: Estimates of nucleated cell counts were drawn from the amplification of reference gene primers. This table comes from immunoSEQ multiplex PCR, and its TCRdb copy is limited to in-frame clones, with some not included. V, J and clone size reflect that table, while D and trimming were determined from the DNA. The sample yields about 130,000 clones, around four fifths seen once. This receptor was identified in a man at least 80 years old with acute or convalescent COVID-19. The rearrangement joins TRBV29-1 to TRBJ2-2, with D unclear. The sequenced sample consisted of peripheral blood. CDR3 region: CSALPFTGELFF. Here the CDR3 DNA reads TGCAGCGCCCTCCCCTTCACCGGGGAGCTGTTTTTT.